The sequence of this TCR beta chain was determined in a study of OX40 agonist ivuxolimab in advanced cancers. Whole-study findings and limits: Within 6 weeks, CD4+ and CD8+ blood T cells expanded clonally at 0.1 to 3.0 mg/kg. Clonal expansion was among the lowest in partial responders at 0.1-3.0 mg/kg, especially CD8+.

Libraries were prepared by immunoSEQ multiplex PCR; TCRdb keeps only in-frame clonotypes and omits some of them. Among over 20,000 clones listed, around nine tenths were seen once. About this clone itself: What it binds is unknown.

Sequenced material: CD4+ or CD8+ T cells sorted from blood, taken in a trial of the OX40 agonist ivuxolimab. The sequence came from an adult with an advanced solid tumor such as melanoma, head and neck, liver or kidney cancer.

CDR3 region: CAWSVLPFYNEQFF. In DNA, the CDR3 is TGTGCCTGGAGTGTACTGCCATTCTACAATGAGCAGTTCTTC. This chain connects TRBV30 to TRBJ2-1; D gene ambiguous. CDR3 length: 14 amino acids. Germline loops: CDR1 GTSNPN, CDR2 SVGIG (reference sequence). V was clipped by 0 bases and J by 3 bases, with 9 bases between them. The whole variable domain, remainder taken from reference TRBV30 and TRBJ2-1, is SQTIHQWPATLVQPVGSPLSLECTVEGTSNPNLYWYRQAAGRGLQLLFYSVGIGQISSEVPQNLSASRPQDRQFILSSKKLLLSDSGFYLCAWSVLPFYNEQFFGPGTRLTVL.